The entry below gives a single T cell receptor (beta chain) sequence along with its context. The antigen is not known. The data were taken from a study of CD4+ T cells in melanoma. Study-wide points: A reported correlation linked neoantigen-specific CD4+ T cells to CD8+, macrophage and B cell function. Diverse differentiation states were reported for melanoma neoantigen-specific CD4+ T cells.

Only in-frame clones appear in the TCRdb table, and some are missing; sequencing was by immunoSEQ multiplex PCR. The table records some 13,000 clones, around 68% of them present only once. The specimen sequenced was cells from a culture (not recorded whether cultured in vitro). This receptor was obtained from a human donor with melanoma.

The CDR3 reads CASRSYRGSNQPQHF. CDR3 coding DNA: TGTGCCAGCAGGTCTTACAGGGGAAGCAATCAGCCCCAGCATTTT. The chain combines TRBV6-5 with TRBJ1-5; TRBD1 matches at 7 bases. CDR3 size: 15 residues. Germline V lookup: CDR1 MNHEY, CDR2 SVGAGI. The V gene end was trimmed by 6 bases and the J gene end by 1 base; junction bases not matched to a gene: 6.